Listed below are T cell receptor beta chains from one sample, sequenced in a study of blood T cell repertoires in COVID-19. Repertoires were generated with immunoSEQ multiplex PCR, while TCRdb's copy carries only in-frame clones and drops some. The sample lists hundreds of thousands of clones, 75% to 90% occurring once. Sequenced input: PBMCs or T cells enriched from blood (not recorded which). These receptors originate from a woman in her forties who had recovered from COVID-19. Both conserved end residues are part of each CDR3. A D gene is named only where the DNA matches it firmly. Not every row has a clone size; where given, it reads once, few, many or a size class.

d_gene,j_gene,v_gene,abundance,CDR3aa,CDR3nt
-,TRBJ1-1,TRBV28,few,CASRPHENTEAFF,TGTGCCAGCAGGCCACACGAGAACACTGAAGCTTTCTTT
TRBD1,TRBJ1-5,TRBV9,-,CASSTGTGRDQPQHF,TGTGCCAGCAGCACAGGGACAGGCCGAGATCAGCCCCAGCATTTT
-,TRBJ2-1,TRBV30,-,CAWRALGGYNEQFF,TGTGCCTGGAGAGCCCTAGGAGGGTACAATGAGCAGTTCTTC
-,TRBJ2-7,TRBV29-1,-,CSVARRGRIYEQYF,TGCAGCGTCGCACGAAGGGGAAGGATATACGAGCAGTACTTC
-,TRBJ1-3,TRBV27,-,CASSLNAPSSGNTIYF,TGTGCCAGCAGTTTAAATGCCCCTAGCTCTGGAAACACCATATATTTT
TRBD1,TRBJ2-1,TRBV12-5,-,CASGYTGGSYNEQFF,TGTGCTAGTGGGTATACAGGGGGGTCCTACAATGAGCAGTTCTTC
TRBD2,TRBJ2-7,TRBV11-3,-,CASSPTGGPYEQYF,TGTGCCAGCAGTCCGACGGGAGGGCCCTACGAGCAGTACTTC
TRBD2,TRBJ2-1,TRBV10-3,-,CAMVVPSGRADNEQFF,TGTGCCATGGTGGTGCCTAGCGGGAGGGCCGATAATGAGCAGTTCTTC
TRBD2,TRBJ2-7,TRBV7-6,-,CASSLGTGLAGAYEQYF,TGTGCCAGCAGCTTAGGAACGGGACTAGCGGGAGCCTACGAGCAGTACTTC
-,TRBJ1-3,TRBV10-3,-,CAISESRASGNTIYF,TGTGCCATCAGTGAGAGCAGGGCCTCTGGAAACACCATATATTTT
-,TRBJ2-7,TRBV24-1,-,CATSAPGNIYEQYF,TGTGCCACCAGTGCACCGGGGAATATCTACGAGCAGTACTTC
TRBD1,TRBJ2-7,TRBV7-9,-,CASSPDRGGEQYF,TGTGCCAGCAGCCCGGACAGGGGCGGCGAGCAGTACTTC
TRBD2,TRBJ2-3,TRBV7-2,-,CASSPRLAGGGDTQYF,TGTGCCAGCAGCCCTAGACTAGCGGGAGGGGGAGATACGCAGTATTTT
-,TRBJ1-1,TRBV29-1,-,CSVEGQVNTEAFF,TGCAGCGTTGAAGGGCAGGTGAACACTGAAGCTTTCTTT
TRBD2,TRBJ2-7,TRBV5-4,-,CASREGLAGEYEQYF,TGTGCCAGCAGGGAAGGACTAGCGGGGGAATACGAGCAGTACTTC